These T cell receptor beta chains were read from a single sample in a study of a mutant IDH1 vaccine in newly diagnosed glioma. Sequenced by immunoSEQ multiplex PCR; TCRdb stores in-frame clones only, minus some. The data show about 32,000 clones, about four fifths seen once. These receptors' antigens are unknown. Material: PBMCs, obtained from a glioma patient whose treatment included an IDH1 peptide vaccine. These receptors originate from a woman aged 18-29 years with glioma. Each CDR3 is given with its conserved first and last residue. D genes are given only for firm matches. A row's size may be missing; if present it is once, few, many or a size class.

d_gene: .; v_gene: TRBV28; abundance: .; j_gene: TRBJ2-1; CDR3nt: TGTGCCAGCAGTTTAGCCAGTTACAATGAGCAGTTCTTC; CDR3aa: CASSLASYNEQFF
d_gene: TRBD2; v_gene: TRBV27; abundance: .; j_gene: TRBJ2-1; CDR3nt: TGTGCCAGCAGTTTATTATGGAGGCTAGCGGGAGGGGATGAGCAGTTCTTC; CDR3aa: CASSLLWRLAGGDEQFF
d_gene: .; v_gene: TRBV5-4; abundance: .; j_gene: TRBJ2-3; CDR3nt: TGTGCCAGCAGCTTGAGTCAGGCCACAGATACGCAGTATTTT; CDR3aa: CASSLSQATDTQYF
d_gene: .; v_gene: TRBV19; abundance: .; j_gene: TRBJ1-1; CDR3nt: TGTGCCAGTAGTATGAGAGGGGGGATCACTGAAGCTTTCTTT; CDR3aa: CASSMRGGITEAFF
d_gene: .; v_gene: TRBV5-4; abundance: .; j_gene: TRBJ2-6; CDR3nt: TGTGCCAGCAAATTAGCCGGGGCCAACGTCCTGACTTTC; CDR3aa: CASKLAGANVLTF
d_gene: .; v_gene: TRBV6-5; abundance: .; j_gene: TRBJ2-3; CDR3nt: TGTGCCAGCAGTTCCCCTGGCGGGGCCGCAGATACGCAGTATTTT; CDR3aa: CASSSPGGAADTQYF
d_gene: TRBD2; v_gene: TRBV5-4; abundance: .; j_gene: TRBJ2-5; CDR3nt: TGTGCCAGCAGCCCCGGACTAGCGGTGGTAGAGACCCAGTACTTC; CDR3aa: CASSPGLAVVETQYF
d_gene: .; v_gene: TRBV5-5; abundance: .; j_gene: TRBJ1-6; CDR3nt: TGTGCCAGCAGCACCTTACAGTTCTCCTATAATTCACCCCTCCACTTT; CDR3aa: CASSTLQFSYNSPLHF
d_gene: .; v_gene: TRBV7-2; abundance: once; j_gene: TRBJ1-1; CDR3nt: TGTGCCAGCAGCTCCTGGGTGAGCAGCACTGAAGCTTTCTTT; CDR3aa: CASSSWVSSTEAFF
d_gene: TRBD1; v_gene: TRBV10-1; abundance: .; j_gene: TRBJ1-2; CDR3nt: TGCGCCAGCAGTGAGGCGCCCCGGACAGGGGTGAACTATGGCTACACCTTC; CDR3aa: CASSEAPRTGVNYGYTF
d_gene: TRBD2; v_gene: TRBV7-2; abundance: .; j_gene: TRBJ2-1; CDR3nt: TGTGCCAGCAGCTTAGCTAGCGGGCATTACAATGAGCAGTTCTTC; CDR3aa: CASSLASGHYNEQFF
d_gene: TRBD1; v_gene: TRBV4-1; abundance: .; j_gene: TRBJ2-7; CDR3nt: TGCGCCAGCAGCCGGGACGGACAGGCCTTCGGGGAGCAGTACTTC; CDR3aa: CASSRDGQAFGEQYF
d_gene: .; v_gene: TRBV10-3; abundance: .; j_gene: TRBJ2-5; CDR3nt: TGTGCCATCAGTGAGTCAGGGGGGTTTGAGACCCAGTACTTC; CDR3aa: CAISESGGFETQYF
d_gene: TRBD1; v_gene: TRBV9; abundance: .; j_gene: TRBJ2-4; CDR3nt: TGTGCCAGCAGCACGGGACAGGGTGAAACCAAAAACATTCAGTACTTC; CDR3aa: CASSTGQGETKNIQYF
d_gene: .; v_gene: TRBV14; abundance: .; j_gene: TRBJ2-7; CDR3nt: TGTGCCAGCAGCGAAGCCGGGACGGGAACCTACGAGCAGTACTTC; CDR3aa: CASSEAGTGTYEQYF
d_gene: TRBD2; v_gene: TRBV2; abundance: .; j_gene: TRBJ2-7; CDR3nt: TGTGCCAGCAGTGTAATGACTAGCGGGGCCTACGAGCAGTACTTC; CDR3aa: CASSVMTSGAYEQYF
d_gene: .; v_gene: TRBV28; abundance: .; j_gene: TRBJ2-7; CDR3nt: TGTGCCAGCAGTTTAGTCAGGGGGGGAGGGGAGCAGTACTTC; CDR3aa: CASSLVRGGGEQYF
d_gene: TRBD1; v_gene: TRBV6-5; abundance: .; j_gene: TRBJ1-6; CDR3nt: TGTGCCAGCAGCAGGGGGACAGCAAATTCACCCCTCCACTTT; CDR3aa: CASSRGTANSPLHF